A single T cell receptor (beta chain) is shown here with its context. No antigen is known for it. The input lacks base qualities; no much larger clone sits a single base away. At diagnosis, tumor, uninvolved tumor-adjacent lung and peripheral blood were collected and then preserved as a mix of FFPE and fresh-frozen material. For TCR repertoire profiling, blood samples were analyzed as peripheral blood mononuclear cells. TCR beta CDR3 regions were sequenced from DNA using the immunoSEQ Assay. Processing in the source paper ran as follows. T cell density was computed as TCR beta template counts normalized to usable DNA estimated by amplifying housekeeping genes. Using the preseqR package, richness was estimated by extrapolating to 120,000 templates for tissue samples and 400,000 templates for PBMC samples. Clonality was defined as one minus Pielou's evenness. Tissue-enriched TCRs were identified through differential abundance testing performed on productive amino-acid clonotypes, with a minimum total count of 5 and an alpha of 0.1. Repertoire overlap between compartments was quantified with the Jaccard Index and Morisita Overlap Index. GLIPH clustered TCR beta CDR3s with public tetramer-defined viral CDR3s; viral motifs required at least three viral sequences plus V-gene enrichment. TCRdb's version of the immuneACCESS table is confined to in-frame rearrangements and falls short of the full clone set. An unresolved V gene accounts for under half of the shortfall where checked; the remainder is of unknown origin. The V and J calls and clone size are taken from that table; D and trimming were inferred from the DNA. This sample has under 9,500 clones in its table, and under 95% of those were observed once. The ten biggest clones cover approximately 7.5% of the sample.

The record originates from a study of T cells in localized non-small cell lung cancer (dated by TCRdb to 2020 to 2022). For the study in its entirety: Comparing tumors with uninvolved tumor-adjacent lungs, the study looked at the T cell repertoires of 236 patients with early-stage NSCLC. The cohort comprised 236 treatment-naïve NSCLC patients with resected, localized lung tumors. NSCLC patients had a mean age of approximately 66 years, and around 130 were male and 107 female.

General study outcomes and caveats: Uninvolved tumor-adjacent lung showed the highest T cell clonality, higher than tumor, which suggests more focused antigenic responses in the uninvolved tumor-adjacent lung. Because the study design was exploratory, TCR variables were selected using unadjusted p-values without false-discovery rate correction. A median of 57 of the top 100 tumor clones turned up in the paired uninvolved adjacent lung, and 25 to 35 of those clones also ranked among the top 100 of that same adjacent lung. Higher blood T cell density associated with longer overall survival, while higher adjacent-lung clonality associated with shorter survival. Because multi-region tumor sequencing was not performed, intratumor heterogeneity could not be ruled out.

In the germline V gene, CDR1 corresponds to SQVTM and CDR2 to ANQGSEA. Including cysteine and phenylalanine, the CDR3 has 11 amino acids. This entry keeps only the CDR3 DNA: 33 bases, framed from base 1. The V and J ends are trimmed by 7 bases and 8 bases, leaving 12 bases between them. The material was peripheral blood, obtained before any cancer treatment. The chain employs TRBV29-1 and TRBJ1-3; the D segment could be TRBD1, given 6 matching bases. The sequence came from a woman between 35 and 70 years old with stage I squamous cell lung carcinoma. The CDR3: CSAAEGDTIYF. The DNA sequence is given as TGCAGCGCCGCCGAGGGGGACACCATATATTTT.